This note documents a single TCR beta chain sequence. The assay was immunoSEQ multiplex PCR, and TCRdb's table has in-frame clones only and misses some. Of around 430,000 clones listed, around nine tenths are singletons. This sample is drawn from a study of blood T cell repertoires in COVID-19. V was pared by 5 bases and J by 8 bases, with 7 bases of the junction left unmatched. Germline CDR1 is MNHEY and CDR2 is SVGAGI. The CDR3 is made up of 13 amino acids. The sequenced sample was PBMCs or T cells enriched from blood (not recorded which). This chain joins TRBV6-5 and TRBJ1-2; 8 positions agree with TRBD1. The TCR originated in a woman aged 50 to 65 who had recovered from COVID-19. Here the CDR3 reads CASSRRTGNGYTF. The CDR3 DNA is TGTGCCAGCAGTCGCCGGACAGGGAACGGCTACACCTTC.